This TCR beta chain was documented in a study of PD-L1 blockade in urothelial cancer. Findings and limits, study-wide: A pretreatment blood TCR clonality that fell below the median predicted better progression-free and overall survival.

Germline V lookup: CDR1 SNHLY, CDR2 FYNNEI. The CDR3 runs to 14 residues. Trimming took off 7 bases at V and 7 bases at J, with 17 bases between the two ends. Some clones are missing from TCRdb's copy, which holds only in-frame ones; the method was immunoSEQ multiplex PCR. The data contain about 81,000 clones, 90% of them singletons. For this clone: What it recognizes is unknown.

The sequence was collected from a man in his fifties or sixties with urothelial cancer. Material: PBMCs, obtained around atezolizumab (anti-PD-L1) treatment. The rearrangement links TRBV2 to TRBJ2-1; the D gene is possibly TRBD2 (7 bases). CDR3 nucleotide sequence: TGTGCCAGCACCGAACTGGGGGGGCGGAATGAGCAGTTCTTC. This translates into CASTELGGRNEQFF.